Below, 20 T cell receptor beta chains from the same sample are listed, as sequenced in a study of CD8 T cells in Susac syndrome. RNA totalling about 0.45 to 1 ug underwent reverse transcription with random hexamers. TCRdb reanalysed the immunoSEQ multiplex PCR reads using MiXCR and keeps one entry per CDR3 protein. Among under 80,000 distinct CDR3 sequences listed, approximately 94% were seen once. What was sequenced was CD4+ T cells from PBMCs. These receptors were obtained from a human donor with Susac syndrome.

The rearrangement joins TRBV11-1 to TRBJ2-5; TRBD2 matches 7 bases. From germline, CDR1 is SGHAT and CDR2 FQDESV (reference sequence). Losses at the gene ends were 8 bases for V and 0 bases for J; bases not matched to a gene: 12. CDR3 length: 16 residues. DNA for the CDR3: TGTGCCAGCGGACGACGTCGGGGGGTATACCAAGAGACCCAGTACTTC. It is translated as CASGRRRGVYQETQYF.

The chain joins TRBV5-1 to TRBJ1-1; D not resolved. Germline V gives CDR1 SGHRS, CDR2 YFSETQ. The CDR3 has 16 amino acids. The ends were cut back, 4 bases at V and 6 bases at J, with 22 bases in the middle. The CDR3 spells CASSVTDNRRTAEAFF. For the CDR3, the DNA is TGCGCCAGCAGCGTAACCGATAACCGACGGACGGCTGAAGCTTTCTTT.

The CDR3 reads CASSYPSGTSRMNTEAFF. The DNA for the CDR3 is TGTGCCAGCAGCTACCCTTCGGGGACCTCCCGCATGAACACTGAAGCTTTCTTT. This chain connects TRBV14 to TRBJ1-1, with D perhaps TRBD1 (5 bases). The CDR3 runs to 18 residues. CDR1 is SGHDN and CDR2 is FVKESK in the germline V gene. V lost 5 bases, J lost 0 bases, and 22 bases lay in between.

V is TRBV10-3 and J is TRBJ1-5, with D hard to call. Per the germline V gene, CDR1 is ENHRY and CDR2 is SYGVKD. The length of the CDR3 is 13 residues. Trimming pared 3 bases from V and 0 bases from J, leaving 3 bases between. CDR3 nucleotide sequence: TGTGCCATCAGTGATCGTAGCAATCAGCCCCAGCATTTT. It encodes CAISDRSNQPQHF.

This clonotype came up a few times. The chain combines TRBV12-3 or TRBV12-4 with TRBJ2-1, with 12 bases aligning to TRBD2. The CDR3 has 17 amino acids. V dropped 1 base and J dropped 3; count of bases not matched to a gene: 4. In DNA, the CDR3 is TGTGCCAGCAGTTTAGGACTAGCGGGGGTCCTCTACAATGAGCAGTTCTTC. This sequence encodes CASSLGLAGVLYNEQFF.

The rearrangement links TRBV7-2 to TRBJ2-5; D is ambiguous. The CDR3 sequence is 14 residues long. V was clipped by 3 bases and J by 2 bases, with 10 bases between them. The germline gives CDR1 SGHTA, CDR2 FQGNSA. CDR3 bases: TGTGCCAGCAGCTTTTCCAGGATACAAGAGACCCAGTACTTC. This codes for CASSFSRIQETQYF.

The chain has TRBV7-9 and TRBJ2-5; 9 bases agree with TRBD2. This CDR3 comprises 15 residues. Per the germline V gene, CDR1 is SEHNR and CDR2 is FQNEAQ (reference sequence). Trimming removed 5 bases from V and 5 bases from J; junction bases left unmatched: 9. The CDR3 region has the DNA TGTGCCAGCAGCCGCGGGGGGGCCTTCGGCGAGACCCAGTACTTC. It specifies CASSRGGAFGETQYF.

The V call is TRBV4-3, the J call TRBJ2-2; 8 nucleotides align to TRBD1. The junction had 4 bases not matched to a gene; V was cut back by 4 bases and J by 3 bases. There are 15 residues in the CDR3. Germline V CDR1 and CDR2: LGHNA, YSLEER. The CDR3 region is CASSLRTGHTGELFF. The DNA for the CDR3 is TGCGCCAGCAGCCTCCGGACAGGGCACACCGGGGAGCTGTTTTTT.

The V and J genes are TRBV30 and TRBJ2-5; 9 bases match TRBD2. Trimming removed 2 bases from V and 5 bases from J; junction bases left unmatched: 12. The CDR3 spans 16 residues. Germline CDR1 and CDR2: GTSNPN and SVGIG (reference sequence). CDR3 nucleotide sequence: TGTGCCTGGAGTTCTTCCCCCCTCACTAGCGGGGAGACCCAGTACTTC. Translation: CAWSSSPLTSGETQYF. The entire variable domain, with the rest obtained from reference TRBV30 and TRBJ2-5, is as follows: SQTIHQWPATLVQPVGSPLSLECTVEGTSNPNLYWYRQAAGRGLQLLFYSVGIGQISSEVPQNLSASRPQDRQFILSSKKLLLSDSGFYLCAWSSSPLTSGETQYFGPGTRLLVL.

This rearrangement joins TRBV5-8 to TRBJ2-5; the D gene is possibly TRBD2 (6 bases). The CDR3 runs 15 residues. CDR1 and CDR2 (germline): SGHTS, YDEGEE. Trimming shortened V by 4 bases and J by 2 bases, and 15 bases separated the two germline ends. The CDR3 spells CASSRGGAVQETQYF. The CDR3 DNA reads TGTGCCAGCAGCCGAGGAGGGGCTGTACAAGAGACCCAGTACTTC.

V and J are TRBV27 and TRBJ2-7, with D maybe TRBD1 (5 bases). CDR1 and CDR2 (germline): MNHEY, SMNVEV (reference sequence). This CDR3 comprises 14 residues. Trimming stripped 0 bases from V and 0 bases from J, with 6 bases between. The DNA of the CDR3 is TGTGCCAGCAGTTTATCGGGGCCCTCCTACGAGCAGTACTTC. This translates into CASSLSGPSYEQYF.

This clonotype has a single count. The rearrangement links TRBV3-1 to TRBJ1-5; 11 bases map to TRBD1. Germline CDR1 reads LGHDT; CDR2 reads YNNKEL (reference sequence). CDR3 size: 15 residues. V lost 4 bases and J lost 5; bases outside the gene matches: 4. The CDR3 DNA is TGTGCCAGCAGCCTGGGGACAGGGGGAGATCAGCCCCAGCATTTT. Protein: CASSLGTGGDQPQHF. The whole variable domain, remainder taken from reference TRBV3-1 and TRBJ1-5, is DTAVSQTPKYLVTQMGNDKSIKCEQNLGHDTMYWYKQDSKKFLKIMFSYNNKELIINETVPNRFSPKSPDKAHLNLHINSLELGDSAVYFCASSLGTGGDQPQHFGDGTRLSIL.

The rearrangement uses TRBV14 and TRBJ2-7; D is undetermined. CDR3 length: 15 residues. Trimming shortened V by 2 bases and J by 6 bases, and 17 bases separated the two germline ends. Germline V gene sequence: CDR1 SGHDN, CDR2 FVKESK. The CDR3 spells CASSQFLYKGSEQYF. The CDR3 coding sequence is TGTGCCAGCAGCCAATTCTTGTATAAGGGATCCGAGCAGTACTTC.

This rearrangement joins TRBV28 to TRBJ1-1; D is uncertain. This CDR3 is 16 amino acids long. V lost 6 bases to trimming and J lost 3 bases, with 20 bases between them. The V gene's germline CDR1 is MDHEN and CDR2 SYDVKM. CDR3 loop: CASRDLGLGRDTEAFF. The DNA of the CDR3 is TGTGCCAGCAGGGACCTCGGACTGGGAAGAGACACTGAAGCTTTCTTT.

The chain joins TRBV6-6 to TRBJ2-4; perhaps TRBD2 as D (6 bases). The germline V gene encodes CDR1 MNHNY and CDR2 SVGAGI (reference sequence). The CDR3 totals 16 residues. With 6 bases removed from V and 7 bases from J, the gap between germline ends came to 22 bases. As DNA, the CDR3 is TGTGCCAGCAGCCCGATGGGGCGGGAAGGAGCTAACATTCAGTACTTC. Translation gives CASSPMGREGANIQYF.

The chain links TRBV30 to TRBJ2-6; the D is unclear. Germline CDR1 GTSNPN, CDR2 SVGIG (reference sequence). Trimming stripped 2 bases from V and 2 bases from J, with 4 bases between. The CDR3 extends over 13 amino acids. The CDR3: CAWSRTGANVLTF. As DNA, the CDR3 is TGTGCCTGGAGTCGCACTGGGGCCAACGTCCTGACTTTC.

This clonotype was seen a single time. V gene TRBV6-6 combines with J gene TRBJ2-3; D gene ambiguous. The CDR3 is 14 amino acids. CDR1 is MNHNY and CDR2 is SVGAGI in the germline V gene (reference sequence). V was shortened by 2 bases and J by 2 bases, with 8 bases between the two germline ends. CDR3 in amino acids: CASSYGRNTDTQYF. CDR3 nucleotide sequence: TGTGCCAGCAGTTACGGGCGTAACACAGATACGCAGTATTTT.

J is TRBJ2-2 and V is TRBV5-1; TRBD2 might be the D (6 bases). Germline assignment: CDR1 SGHRS and CDR2 YFSETQ. Trimming took 6 bases from V and 2 from J, leaving 11 bases between them. This CDR3 region has 14 residues. The CDR3 DNA reads as TGCGCCAGCAAGGGAACTAGCAACACCGGGGAGCTGTTTTTT. Its protein product is CASKGTSNTGELFF.

The chain joins TRBV18 to TRBJ1-4; D ambiguous. This CDR3 comprises 16 residues. Germline V gene sequence: CDR1 KGHSH, CDR2 LQKENI. V was trimmed by 1 base and J by 4 bases, leaving 13 bases between them. The chain's CDR3 is CASSPLKAGVNEKLFF. CDR3 sequence (DNA): TGTGCCAGCTCACCACTGAAGGCAGGCGTTAATGAAAAACTGTTTTTT.

This chain uses TRBV30 with TRBJ2-7, with a possible D match to TRBD2 (5 bases). V was shortened by 0 bases and J by 10 bases, with 10 bases between the two germline ends. Per germline, CDR1 GTSNPN and CDR2 SVGIG (reference sequence). The CDR3 has 11 residues. The CDR3 DNA reads TGTGCCTGGAGTGTACTTTCGGGACAGTACTTC. Translated: CAWSVLSGQYF.